This T cell receptor beta chain was observed in a study of T cell responses to AZD1222 COVID-19 vaccine. Clones were sequenced by immunoSEQ multiplex PCR, and TCRdb holds only the in-frame ones, with some missing. The data contain roughly 200,000 clones, approximately 90% of them singletons. About this clone: Its specificity is unknown.

Points from the study as a whole: Repertoires were collected only later (after the peak T cell response had occurred). Spike was spanned by vaccine-associated CD4 TCRs, which were dominant at 160-218 and 743-854. Following two doses of AZD1222, Spike-specific TCR breadth and depth rose. White British donors predominated, females outnumbered males, and clonal diversity was possibly underestimated.

This CDR3 region has 16 residues. V shed 4 bases and J 5 bases; nucleotides not matched to a gene: 12. CDR1 is MGHRA and CDR2 is YSYEKL in the germline V gene. V and J are TRBV4-1 and TRBJ1-1; 8 bases map to TRBD1. This clonotype originated in an adult who received the AZD1222 COVID-19 vaccine. Sequences were derived from peripheral blood, sampled 28 days after the second AZD1222 dose. The CDR3 here is CASSLRTGKEGTEAFF. CDR3 bases: TGCGCCAGCAGCCTTCGGACAGGGAAAGAGGGGACTGAAGCTTTCTTT.